This T cell receptor beta chain was identified in a study of shared clonotypes between healthy human individuals. Across several immunoSEQ plates, the genomic DNA of each subset was split evenly. This table comes from immunoSEQ multiplex PCR, and its TCRdb copy is limited to in-frame clones, with some not included. Here the sample spans over 2 million clones, 85% to 95% being singletons. The CDR3 is made up of 15 amino acids. V gave up 5 bases and J gave up 4 bases; unmatched junction bases: 8. Germline V gene lookup returns CDR1 SGHAT and CDR2 FQNNGV. Study findings and constraints: The study generally estimated greater richness for naive than memory subsets. Among non-shared clonotypes, generation probabilities were lower than among those shared by all four donors.

Notes on this clone: What it recognizes is unknown.

Donors comprised healthy HIV-negative adults lacking recent acute infections or vaccinations. This chain uses TRBV11-2 with TRBJ2-5; 9 bases agree with TRBD1. The TCR originated in a man between 18 and 35 years old in good health. Sequencing was carried out using naive CD4+ T cells sorted from blood. Noted subset: CD45RA+ positively selected. CDR3 DNA: TGTGCCAGCAGCCCGCTTTGGACAGGGGTAGAGACCCAGTACTTC. Translating it yields CASSPLWTGVETQYF. The full variable domain, rest sourced from reference TRBV11-2 and TRBJ2-5, is EAGVAQSPRYKIIEKRQSVAFWCNPISGHATLYWYQQILGQGPKLLIQFQNNGVVDDSQLPKDRFSAERLKGVDSTLKIQPAKLEDSAVYLCASSPLWTGVETQYFGPGTRLLVL.